The present entry profiles one TCR beta chain with its context. Participant age was about 18 to 95 years, and participants resided in fewer than 30 US areas. A case of COVID-19 had been met by exposed participants within 2 weeks before study entry. This entry belongs to a study of blood T cell repertoires in COVID-19. Across the study: Samples taken during acute and convalescent COVID-19 were collected in the United States, Italy and Spain.

Assay used: immunoSEQ multiplex PCR; TCRdb lists only in-frame clones, some missing. The sample has about 370,000 clones, 80% to 95% seen once. From germline, CDR1 is SGHRS and CDR2 YFSETQ. The CDR3 sequence is 17 residues long. With 5 bases clipped from V and 10 bases from J, the junction kept 23 bases outside the gene matches. V usage is TRBV5-1 and J usage is TRBJ1-1; 7 bases agree with TRBD1. The TCR sequence derives from a woman between 40 and 50 years old who had been exposed to COVID-19. Source material: PBMCs or T cells enriched from blood (not recorded which). CDR3: CASRPLDRPSPTEGAFF. The CDR3 DNA follows: TGCGCCAGCAGGCCCCTGGACAGGCCTTCCCCCACGGAGGGAGCTTTCTTT.